This TCR beta chain was identified in a study of T cells in Graves' hyperthyroidism and ophthalmopathy. For the study at large: Staff took peripheral blood when the initial diagnosis was made, before any treatment began. Study results and caveats: Also found in blood were most expanded thyroid clonotypes above 0.001.

Patients showing uncontrolled infection, other autoimmune disease, pregnancy or lactation were ineligible. Using approximately 10 ml of fresh peripheral blood, PBMCs were prepared. This clonotype was found many times. Its target is not known. The CDR3 extends over 14 amino acids. Trimming removed 0 bases at V and 2 bases at J, with 8 bases between. Germline V gene lookup returns CDR1 GTSNPN and CDR2 SVGIG (reference sequence). TCR beta CDR3 region amplification was performed from RNA transcripts. The HTBI primer set drove a first-round RT-PCR of the TCR CDR3. One entry per CDR3 protein, called by TCRdb with MiXCR from the multiplex PCR reads. The sample has 360,000 or so distinct CDR3 sequences, roughly 19% seen once; the top ten hold about 3.7%.

The TCR comes from a woman aged 18-35 years with Graves' hyperthyroidism. This chain links TRBV30 with TRBJ2-4; D may be TRBD1 or TRBD2 (5 bases each). Sequencing was done on a sample of blood. The CDR3 nucleotides are TGTGCCTGGAGTGTTCCGGGACCCAAAAACATTCAGTACTTC. This codes for CAWSVPGPKNIQYF.